These 10 T cell receptor beta chains originate from one sample sequenced in a study of blood T cell repertoires in COVID-19. Sequenced by immunoSEQ multiplex PCR; TCRdb stores in-frame clones only, minus some. This repertoire shows under 100,000 clones, roughly 87% found once; its top ten account for about 15%. Sequencing was carried out using peripheral blood. Receptors were obtained from a male donor with acute or convalescent COVID-19.

The V call is TRBV7-2, the J call TRBJ1-6; 7 bases agree with TRBD1. Germline CDR1 and CDR2: SGHTA and FQGNSA. The ends lost 5 bases at V and 14 bases at J; junction bases unmatched: 9. The CDR3 runs 13 residues. The CDR3 DNA reads TGTGCCAGCAGCGAACAGGTCCAGGGGGCCCTCCACTTT. It translates to CASSEQVQGALHF.

The V gene is TRBV5-8, the J gene TRBJ2-2; 9 bases match TRBD1. The CDR3 is 18 amino acids. With 4 bases clipped from V and 1 base from J, the junction kept 11 bases outside the gene matches. Germline V gene sequence: CDR1 SGHTS, CDR2 YDEGEE. CDR3 in DNA: TGTGCCAGCAGCCCGAGCCCGTGGACAGGGGTGAACACCGGGGAGCTGTTTTTT. Amino acid sequence: CASSPSPWTGVNTGELFF.

The table lists this clone with a count of one. V usage is TRBV12-3 or TRBV12-4 and J usage is TRBJ2-1; 10 bases match TRBD1. This CDR3 region has 13 residues. After removal of 1 base from V and 12 bases from J, the junction contained 3 bases not matched to a gene. CDR3 nucleotides: TGTGCCAGCAGTTTAGGGGGACAGGGGCGGCAGTTCTTC. Translation: CASSLGGQGRQFF.

This chain uses TRBV29-1 with TRBJ2-7; 8 bases align to TRBD2. V trimming: 4 bases; J trimming: 2 bases; junction bases outside the gene matches: 1. CDR1 is SQVTM and CDR2 is ANQGSEA in the germline V gene. The CDR3 totals 12 residues. The CDR3 protein is CSVGAGAYEQYF. The CDR3 nucleotides read TGCAGCGTTGGAGCGGGGGCCTACGAGCAGTACTTC.

The chain uses TRBV5-4 and TRBJ2-2, with D hard to call. The V gene lost 0 bases and the J gene lost 2 bases, with 5 bases spanning the gap. This CDR3 is 14 amino acids long. Looked up from germline, CDR1 is SGHNT and CDR2 is YYREEE (reference sequence). The CDR3 DNA reads TGTGCCAGCAGCTTGGGTACAAACACCGGGGAGCTGTTTTTT. Protein: CASSLGTNTGELFF.

V and J are TRBV5-1 and TRBJ1-6; D is unclear. The germline gives CDR1 SGHRS, CDR2 YFSETQ. This CDR3 has 15 amino acids. The V gene lost 0 bases and the J gene lost 6 bases, with 10 bases spanning the gap. For the CDR3, the DNA is TGCGCCAGCAGCTTGGCGGCAGGTAGTAATTCACCCCTCCACTTT. Translating gives CASSLAAGSNSPLHF.

In this sample, this clone turned up once. The rearrangement links TRBV18 to TRBJ2-7, with 7 bases fitting TRBD1. Germline CDR1 and CDR2: KGHSH and LQKENI. This CDR3 spans 16 amino acids. With 0 bases clipped from V and 0 bases from J, the junction kept 5 bases outside the gene matches. The CDR3: CASSPPDRASSYEQYF. In DNA form, the CDR3 reads TGTGCCAGCTCACCACCTGACAGGGCGAGCTCCTACGAGCAGTACTTC.

V and J are TRBV6-5 and TRBJ2-7; D might be TRBD2 (5 bases). The CDR3 contains 14 residues. V was cut by 0 bases and J by 3 bases, with 9 bases left in between. Germline values: CDR1 MNHEY, CDR2 SVGAGI. Here the CDR3 reads CASSYSGLYYEQYF. The CDR3 region has the DNA TGTGCCAGCAGTTACTCAGGACTGTACTACGAGCAGTACTTC.

J is TRBJ2-1 and V is TRBV5-4, with TRBD1 identical over 8 bases. Per germline, CDR1 SGHNT and CDR2 YYREEE (reference sequence). CDR3 length: 15 amino acids. Trimming cost V 4 bases and J 6 bases; bases outside gene matches: 9. The CDR3 DNA reads TGTGCCAGCAGCGGGGGACAGGTAGTCAGCAATGAGCAGTTCTTC. Translating gives CASSGGQVVSNEQFF.

This rearrangement joins TRBV5-1 to TRBJ2-3, with D maybe TRBD2 (7 bases). Per germline, CDR1 SGHRS and CDR2 YFSETQ. The V and J ends lost 4 bases and 7 bases respectively, with 22 bases between them. This CDR3 comprises 16 residues. CDR3 sequence: CASSLPRGREIHTQYF. CDR3 coding DNA: TGCGCCAGCAGCCTTCCCCGGGGGCGGGAGATCCATACGCAGTATTTT.